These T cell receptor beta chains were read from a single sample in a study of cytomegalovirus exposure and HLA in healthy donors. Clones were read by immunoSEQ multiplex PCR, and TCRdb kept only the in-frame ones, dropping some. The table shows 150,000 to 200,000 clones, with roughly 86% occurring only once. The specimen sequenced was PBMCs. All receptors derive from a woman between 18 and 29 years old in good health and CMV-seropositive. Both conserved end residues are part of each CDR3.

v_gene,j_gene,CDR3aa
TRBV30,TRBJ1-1,CAWSGDRGRTEAFF
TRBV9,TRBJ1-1,CASSGLNTEAFF
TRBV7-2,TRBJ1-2,CASSLSPWGRDGYGYTF
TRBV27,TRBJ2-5,CASSSNTGTVQETQYF
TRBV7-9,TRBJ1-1,CASSVRVDTEAFF
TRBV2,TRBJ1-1,CASRDARTAEAFF
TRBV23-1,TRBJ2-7,CASSERGREQYF
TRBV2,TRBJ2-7,CASAPGRADEQYF
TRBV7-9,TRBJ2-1,CASSSTQRKTYNEQFF
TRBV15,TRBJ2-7,CATGAGGSTYEQYF
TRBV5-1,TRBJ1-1,CASSLDGGRNTEAFF
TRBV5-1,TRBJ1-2,CASSLGGKEGYTF
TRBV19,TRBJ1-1,CASSTLPGQGVTEAFF
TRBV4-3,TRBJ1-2,CASSQLIFPGQPYYGYTF
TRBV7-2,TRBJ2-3,CASSASGSTDTQYF
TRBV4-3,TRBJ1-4,CASSLDRGFNEKLFF
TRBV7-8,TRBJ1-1,CASSPPRVVNTEAFF
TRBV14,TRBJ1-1,CASSPPRPGNGEVTEAFF